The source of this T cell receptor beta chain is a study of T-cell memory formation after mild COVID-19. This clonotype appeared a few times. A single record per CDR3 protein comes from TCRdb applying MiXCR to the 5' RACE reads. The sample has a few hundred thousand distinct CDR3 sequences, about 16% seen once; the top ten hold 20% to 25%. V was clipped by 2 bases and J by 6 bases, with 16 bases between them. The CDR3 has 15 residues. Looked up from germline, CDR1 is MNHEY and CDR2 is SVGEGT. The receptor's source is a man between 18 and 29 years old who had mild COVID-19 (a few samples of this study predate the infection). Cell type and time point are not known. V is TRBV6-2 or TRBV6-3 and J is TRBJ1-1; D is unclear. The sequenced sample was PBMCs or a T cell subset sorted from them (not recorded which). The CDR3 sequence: CASSYPQPANAEAFF. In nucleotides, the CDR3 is TGTGCCAGCAGTTACCCACAGCCTGCCAACGCTGAAGCTTTCTTT.